The next 16 T cell receptor beta chains were all read from a single sample in a study of control samples from healthy donors and cancer patients. The assay was immunoSEQ multiplex PCR, and TCRdb's table has in-frame clones only and misses some. The sample holds about 82,000 clones, roughly 93% seen once. What was sequenced was blood. These receptors all come from a woman aged 18 to 35 in good health.

CDR3 DNA sequence: TGTGCCAGCAGTGAACCCGCAGGGCCGGGATGGGAGCAGTTCTTC. Residues: CASSEPAGPGWEQFF. The chain links TRBV25-1 to TRBJ2-1; D tentatively reads TRBD1 or TRBD2 (5 bases each). The V end lost 2 bases, the J end lost 10 bases, and 18 bases lay between the germline ends. Germline values: CDR1 MGHDK, CDR2 SYGVNS. CDR3 length: 15 residues.

This clone has a single count. This sequence joins TRBV5-1 and TRBJ2-1, with 7 bases fitting TRBD2. The germline CDR1 and CDR2 sequences are SGHRS and YFSETQ. There are 16 residues in the CDR3. V trimming: 0 bases; J trimming: 2 bases; junction bases outside the gene matches: 5. CDR3 nucleotides: TGCGCCAGCAGCTTGGCGGCCGGGACTACCTACAATGAGCAGTTCTTC. It yields the protein CASSLAAGTTYNEQFF. Filled out from reference TRBV5-1 and TRBJ2-1, the complete variable domain reads KAGVTQTPRYLIKTRGQQVTLSCSPISGHRSVSWYQQTPGQGLQFLFEYFSETQRNKGNFPGRFSGRQFSNSRSEMNVSTLELGDSALYLCASSLAAGTTYNEQFFGPGTRLTVL.

This clone has only one observation. The V call is TRBV6-5, the J call TRBJ1-1; the D gene is possibly TRBD1 (5 bases). This CDR3 spans 15 amino acids. The V end lost 1 base, the J end lost 4 bases, and 13 bases lay between the germline ends. The germline gives CDR1 MNHEY, CDR2 SVGAGI. CDR3 DNA: TGTGCCAGCAGTTACTGGGGGAAGTCTGGCACTGAAGCTTTCTTT. Residues: CASSYWGKSGTEAFF.

The count of this clone is one. This chain connects TRBV7-6 to TRBJ2-1; TRBD2 matches 15 bases. The CDR3 extends over 17 amino acids. CDR1 and CDR2 from the germline V gene are SGHVS and FNYEAQ. Trimming at V came to 0 bases and at J to 7 bases, leaving 4 bases not matched to a gene. CDR3 coding DNA: TGTGCCAGCAGCTTAGCCGGACTAGCGGGGGGGTTAAATGAGCAGTTCTTC. Protein product: CASSLAGLAGGLNEQFF.

The chain is built from TRBV6-5 and TRBJ1-2, with 9 nucleotides matching TRBD1. CDR1 MNHEY and CDR2 SVGAGI come from the germline V gene. CDR3 length equals 14 residues. Unmatched junction bases numbered 11, after V lost 7 bases and J lost 8 bases. In nucleotides, the CDR3 is TGTGCCAGCACCCAGACAGGGGGAGGCTCGGGCTACACCTTC. Translation gives CASTQTGGGSGYTF.

The J gene is TRBJ1-2, the V gene TRBV29-1; TRBD1 agrees at 7 bases. The trim removed 2 bases at V and 4 bases at J, leaving 25 bases unmatched. The CDR3 has 20 residues. Germline V gives CDR1 SQVTM, CDR2 ANQGSEA. The CDR3 loop is CSVEIPWTGGRDIFGYGYTF. In DNA form, the CDR3 reads TGCAGCGTTGAAATTCCCTGGACAGGAGGAAGAGATATTTTTGGCTATGGCTACACCTTC.

This clone was picked up one time. J is TRBJ2-5 and V is TRBV20-1; TRBD2 aligns across 16 bases. V shed 5 bases, J shed 0 bases, and the junction held 9 bases outside the gene matches. The CDR3 sequence is 18 residues long. CDR1 DFQATT and CDR2 SNEGSKA come from the germline V gene (reference sequence). CDR3 sequence reads: CSAGGTSGGVANQETQYF. CDR3 bases: TGCAGTGCTGGTGGGACTAGCGGGGGGGTGGCCAACCAAGAGACCCAGTACTTC.

This chain links TRBV28 with TRBJ2-7; tentatively, D is TRBD1 (6 bases). This CDR3 has 13 amino acids. The V end lost 6 bases, the J end lost 0 bases, and 9 bases lay between the germline ends. CDR1 and CDR2 (germline): MDHEN, SYDVKM. The CDR3 coding sequence is TGTGCCAGCAGCGGACAGCGCTCCTACGAGCAGTACTTC. Its protein product is CASSGQRSYEQYF.

CDR3 protein: CASSQTSGGRVHTDTQYF. The DNA for the CDR3 is TGTGCCAGCAGCCAGACTAGCGGGGGGCGGGTACACACAGATACGCAGTATTTT. This chain uses TRBV9 with TRBJ2-3; 13 bases are a match to TRBD2. Germline CDR1 is SGDLS and CDR2 is YYNGEE. Trimming cost V 4 bases and J 2 bases; bases outside gene matches: 10. This CDR3 is built from 18 residues.

V gene TRBV5-4 combines with J gene TRBJ2-7, with D possibly TRBD1 on 7 matching bases. Germline-derived CDR1 and CDR2 are SGHNT and YYREEE (reference sequence). V lost 6 bases, J lost 0 bases, and 16 bases lay in between. The CDR3 is 15 amino acids. CDR3 amino acids: CASNDGGTASYEQYF. The CDR3 nucleotides read TGTGCCAGCAACGACGGAGGGACAGCCTCCTACGAGCAGTACTTC.

This CDR3 is CATSDKLSGHQTFF. DNA for the CDR3: TGTGCCACCAGTGACAAATTATCGGGACACCAGACTTTCTTT. This chain connects TRBV24-1 to TRBJ1-1; tentative D call: TRBD1 (6 bases). The germline gives CDR1 KGHDR, CDR2 SFDVKD. This CDR3 is 14 amino acids long. Trimming took 4 bases from V and 12 from J, leaving 20 bases between them.

The V call is TRBV24-1, the J call TRBJ2-7, with a possible D match to TRBD1 (5 bases). Germline lookup yields CDR1 KGHDR and CDR2 SFDVKD. The V and J ends lost 2 bases and 4 bases respectively, with 20 bases between them. The CDR3 has 17 amino acids. CDR3 nucleotides: TGTGCCACCAGTGATTATGAACGACAGACCGGAACATACGAGCAGTACTTC. This gives the protein CATSDYERQTGTYEQYF.

V gene TRBV5-4 combines with J gene TRBJ2-1; the D is unclear. This CDR3 is built from 15 residues. Germline V gene data show CDR1 as SGHNT and CDR2 as YYREEE (reference sequence). V was pared by 0 bases and J by 6 bases, with 13 bases between. Here the CDR3 DNA reads TGTGCCAGCAGCTTGGGTCAGTTAGTGGCCAATGAGCAGTTCTTC. The encoded protein is CASSLGQLVANEQFF.

CDR3 in DNA: TGCAGCGTTGATGAGCCCCGGGGCGAGCAGTACTTC. This translates into CSVDEPRGEQYF. The chain employs TRBV29-1 and TRBJ2-7; the D gene is possibly TRBD2 (5 bases). This CDR3 spans 12 amino acids. The germline V and J ends were trimmed by 3 bases and 6 bases, with 12 bases remaining between them. CDR1 is SQVTM and CDR2 is ANQGSEA in the germline V gene.

V gene TRBV19 combines with J gene TRBJ1-1, with D hard to call. Trimming left V 5 bases short and J 4 bases short, with 14 bases between. This CDR3 contains 14 residues. CDR1 is LNHDA and CDR2 is SQIVND in the germline V gene (reference sequence). CDR3 DNA: TGTGCCAGTAGTCCCGCAATGCGGCGCACTGAAGCTTTCTTT. It translates to CASSPAMRRTEAFF.

The chain uses TRBV7-9 and TRBJ2-2, with D perhaps matching TRBD2 (5 bases). Looked up from germline, CDR1 is SEHNR and CDR2 is FQNEAQ (reference sequence). The CDR3 sequence is 17 residues long. The ends were cut back, 0 bases at V and 0 bases at J, with 11 bases in the middle. CDR3 loop: CASSLAAPAANTGELFF. The CDR3 DNA sequence: TGTGCCAGCAGCTTAGCGGCTCCAGCGGCGAACACCGGGGAGCTGTTTTTT.